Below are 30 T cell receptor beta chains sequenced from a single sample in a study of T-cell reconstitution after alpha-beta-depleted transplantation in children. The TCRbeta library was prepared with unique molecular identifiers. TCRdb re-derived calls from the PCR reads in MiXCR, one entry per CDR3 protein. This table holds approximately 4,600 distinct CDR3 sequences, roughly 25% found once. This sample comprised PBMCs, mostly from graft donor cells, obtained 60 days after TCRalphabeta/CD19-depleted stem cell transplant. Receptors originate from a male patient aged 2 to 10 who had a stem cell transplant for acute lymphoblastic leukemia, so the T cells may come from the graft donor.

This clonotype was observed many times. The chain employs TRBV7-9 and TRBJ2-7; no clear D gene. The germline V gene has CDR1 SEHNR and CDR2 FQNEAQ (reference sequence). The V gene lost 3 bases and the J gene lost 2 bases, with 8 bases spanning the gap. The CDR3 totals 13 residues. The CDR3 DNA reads TGTGCCAGCAGCTTCCCCGATCCCTACGAGCAGTACTTC. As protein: CASSFPDPYEQYF.

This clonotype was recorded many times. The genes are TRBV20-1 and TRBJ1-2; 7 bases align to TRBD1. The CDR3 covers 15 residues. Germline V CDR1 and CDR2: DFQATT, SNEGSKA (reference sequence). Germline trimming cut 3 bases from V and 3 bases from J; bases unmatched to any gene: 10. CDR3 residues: CSASQGGRRHYGYTF. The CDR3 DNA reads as TGCAGTGCTAGCCAGGGGGGAAGGAGGCACTATGGCTACACCTTC.

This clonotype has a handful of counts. As DNA, the CDR3 is TGCAGTGCCCACAACGGGTATAATTCACCCCTCCACTTT. Amino acids: CSAHNGYNSPLHF. The chain uses TRBV20-1 and TRBJ1-6; D unresolved. Germline V CDR1 and CDR2: DFQATT, SNEGSKA (reference sequence). The CDR3 totals 13 residues. Trimming removed 6 bases at V and 4 bases at J, with 10 bases between.

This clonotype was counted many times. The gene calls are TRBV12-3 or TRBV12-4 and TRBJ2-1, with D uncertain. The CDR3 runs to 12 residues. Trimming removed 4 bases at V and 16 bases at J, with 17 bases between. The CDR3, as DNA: TGTGCCAGCAGTTCCCGGGTAAGCTCGCACTTCTTC. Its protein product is CASSSRVSSHFF.

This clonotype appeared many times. Here the CDR3 DNA reads TGTGCCAGCAGCCAAGATTTTACCAGGACTGGCCCGGCTTTCTTT. This encodes CASSQDFTRTGPAFF. The genes are TRBV3-1 and TRBJ1-1; D gene ambiguous. CDR3 size: 15 residues. Trimming shortened V by 0 bases and J by 11 bases, and 19 bases separated the two germline ends. Germline CDR1 reads LGHDT; CDR2 reads YNNKEL (reference sequence).

CDR3 loop: CSAPGGWSALSTDTQYF. CDR3 DNA: TGCAGTGCTCCCGGAGGGTGGTCGGCATTATCCACAGATACGCAGTATTTT. The genes are TRBV20-1 and TRBJ2-3, with D maybe TRBD2 (6 bases). In germline, CDR1 is DFQATT, CDR2 SNEGSKA (reference sequence). Trimming removed 5 bases from V and 2 bases from J, with 23 bases in between. The CDR3 sequence is 17 residues long.

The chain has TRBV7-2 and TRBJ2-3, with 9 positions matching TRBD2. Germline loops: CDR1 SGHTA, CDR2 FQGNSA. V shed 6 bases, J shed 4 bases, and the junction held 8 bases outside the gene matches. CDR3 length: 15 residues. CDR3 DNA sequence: TGTGCCAGCAGTAACCTAGCGGGACGTTCAGATACGCAGTATTTT. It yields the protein CASSNLAGRSDTQYF. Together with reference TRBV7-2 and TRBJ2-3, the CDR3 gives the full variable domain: GAGVSQSPSNKVTEKGKDVELRCDPISGHTALYWYRQSLGQGLEFLIYFQGNSAPDKSGLPSDRFSAERTGGSVSTLTIQRTQQEDSAVYLCASSNLAGRSDTQYFGPGTRLTVL.

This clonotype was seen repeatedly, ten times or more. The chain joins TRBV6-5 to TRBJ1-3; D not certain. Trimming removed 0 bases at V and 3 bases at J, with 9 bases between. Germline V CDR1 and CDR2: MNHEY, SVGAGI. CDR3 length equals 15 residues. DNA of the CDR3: TGTGCCAGCAGTTACTCGATACGCGGTGGAAACACCATATATTTT. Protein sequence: CASSYSIRGGNTIYF.

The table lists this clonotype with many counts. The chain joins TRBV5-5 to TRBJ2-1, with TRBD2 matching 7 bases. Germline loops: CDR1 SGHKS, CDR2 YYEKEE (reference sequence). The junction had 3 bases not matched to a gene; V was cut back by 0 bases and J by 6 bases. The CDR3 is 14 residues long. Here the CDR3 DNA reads TGTGCCAGCAGCTTGGTCGGGACTATCAATGAGCAGTTCTTC. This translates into CASSLVGTINEQFF.

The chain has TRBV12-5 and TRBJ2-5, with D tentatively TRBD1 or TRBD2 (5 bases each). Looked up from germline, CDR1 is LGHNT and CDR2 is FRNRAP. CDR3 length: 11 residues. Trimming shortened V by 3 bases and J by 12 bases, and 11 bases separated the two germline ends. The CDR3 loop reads CASGFGTNKYF. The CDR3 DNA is TGTGCTAGTGGTTTTGGGACCAACAAGTACTTC.

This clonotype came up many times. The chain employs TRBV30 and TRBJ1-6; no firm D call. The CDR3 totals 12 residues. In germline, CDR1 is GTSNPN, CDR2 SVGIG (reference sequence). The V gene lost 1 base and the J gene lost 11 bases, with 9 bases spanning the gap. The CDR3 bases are TGTGCCTGGAGTGATGTCAGCACACCCCTCCACTTT. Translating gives CAWSDVSTPLHF.

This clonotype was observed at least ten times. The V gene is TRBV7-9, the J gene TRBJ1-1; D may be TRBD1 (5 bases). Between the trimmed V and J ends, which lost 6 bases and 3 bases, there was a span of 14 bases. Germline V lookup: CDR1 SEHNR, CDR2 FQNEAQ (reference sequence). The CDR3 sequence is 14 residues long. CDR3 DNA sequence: TGTGCCAGCAGGAGACAGCCGAAACACACTGAAGCTTTCTTT. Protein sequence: CASRRQPKHTEAFF.

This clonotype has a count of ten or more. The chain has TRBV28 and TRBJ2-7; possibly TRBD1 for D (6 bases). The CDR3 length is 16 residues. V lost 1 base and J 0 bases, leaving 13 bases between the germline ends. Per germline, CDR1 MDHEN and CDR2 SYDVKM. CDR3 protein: CASSLFRGWGSYEQYF. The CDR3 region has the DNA TGTGCCAGCAGTTTATTTAGGGGGTGGGGCTCCTACGAGCAGTACTTC. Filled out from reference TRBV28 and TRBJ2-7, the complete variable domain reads DVKVTQSSRYLVKRTGEKVFLECVQDMDHENMFWYRQDPGLGLRLIYFSYDVKMKEKGDIPEGYSVSREKKERFSLILESASTNQTSMYLCASSLFRGWGSYEQYFGPGTRLTVT.

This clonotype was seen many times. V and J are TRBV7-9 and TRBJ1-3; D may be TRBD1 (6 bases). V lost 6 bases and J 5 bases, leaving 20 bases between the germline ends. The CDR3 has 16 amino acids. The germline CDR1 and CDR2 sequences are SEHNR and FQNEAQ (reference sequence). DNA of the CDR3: TGTGCCAGCAGGGAGATAGCCACAGGGATACGAAACACCATATATTTT. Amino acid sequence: CASREIATGIRNTIYF.

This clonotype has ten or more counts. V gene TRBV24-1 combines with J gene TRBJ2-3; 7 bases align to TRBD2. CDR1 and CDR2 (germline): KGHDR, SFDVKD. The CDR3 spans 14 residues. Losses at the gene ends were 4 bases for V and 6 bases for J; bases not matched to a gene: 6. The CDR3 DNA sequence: TGTGCCACCAGTGAAGCAGCGGGGACTGATACGCAGTATTTT. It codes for CATSEAAGTDTQYF.

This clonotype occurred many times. The CDR3 DNA is TGTGCCAGCAGCAATGGGTACAATGAGCAGTTCTTC. It is translated as CASSNGYNEQFF. The chain has TRBV21-1 and TRBJ2-1. TRBV21-1 corresponds to a pseudogene. This CDR3 is 12 amino acids long.

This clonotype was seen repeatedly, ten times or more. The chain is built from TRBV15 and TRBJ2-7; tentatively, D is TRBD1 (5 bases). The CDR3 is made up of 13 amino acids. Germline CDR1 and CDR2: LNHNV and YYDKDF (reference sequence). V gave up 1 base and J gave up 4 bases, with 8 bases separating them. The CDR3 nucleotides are TGTGCCACCAGCAGAGGGGGCTGGTACGAGCAGTACTTC. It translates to CATSRGGWYEQYF.

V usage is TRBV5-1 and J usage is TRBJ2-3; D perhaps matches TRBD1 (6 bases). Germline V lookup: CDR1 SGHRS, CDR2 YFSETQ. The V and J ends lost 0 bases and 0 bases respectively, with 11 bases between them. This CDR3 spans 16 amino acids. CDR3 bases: TGCGCCAGCAGCTTGGCCGGGCAGGGGAGCACAGATACGCAGTATTTT. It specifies CASSLAGQGSTDTQYF.

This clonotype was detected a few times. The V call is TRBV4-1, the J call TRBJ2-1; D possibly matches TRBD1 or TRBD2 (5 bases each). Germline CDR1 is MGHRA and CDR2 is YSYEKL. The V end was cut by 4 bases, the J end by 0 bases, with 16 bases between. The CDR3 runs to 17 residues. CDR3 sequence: CASSRDPSVNSYNEQFF. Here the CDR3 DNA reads TGCGCCAGCAGCCGGGACCCCTCCGTCAACTCCTACAATGAGCAGTTCTTC.

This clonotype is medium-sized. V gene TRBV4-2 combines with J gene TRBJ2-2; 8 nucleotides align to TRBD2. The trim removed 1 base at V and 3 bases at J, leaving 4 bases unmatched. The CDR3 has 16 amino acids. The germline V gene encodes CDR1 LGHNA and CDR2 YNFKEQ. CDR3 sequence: CASSQVGREDTGELFF. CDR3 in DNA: TGTGCCAGCAGCCAAGTCGGGCGGGAGGACACCGGGGAGCTGTTTTTT.

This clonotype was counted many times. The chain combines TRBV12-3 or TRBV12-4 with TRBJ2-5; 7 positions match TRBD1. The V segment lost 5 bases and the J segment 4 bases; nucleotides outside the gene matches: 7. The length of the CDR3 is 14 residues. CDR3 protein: CASSMTGNRETQYF. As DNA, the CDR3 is TGTGCCAGCAGTATGACAGGGAACCGAGAGACCCAGTACTTC.

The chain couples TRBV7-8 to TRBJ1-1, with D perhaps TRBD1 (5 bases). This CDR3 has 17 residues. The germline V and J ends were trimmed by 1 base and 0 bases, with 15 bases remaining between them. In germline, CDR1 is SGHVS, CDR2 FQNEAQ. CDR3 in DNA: TGTGCCAGCAGCTTAGAGTCTGGGGCCGACATGAACACTGAAGCTTTCTTT. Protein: CASSLESGADMNTEAFF.

CDR3 in amino acids: CSARDSLGGDGYTF. The CDR3 coding sequence is TGCAGTGCTAGAGATTCCCTAGGGGGCGATGGCTACACCTTC. The rearrangement uses TRBV20-1 and TRBJ1-2; 7 bases map to TRBD1. Germline assignment: CDR1 DFQATT and CDR2 SNEGSKA (reference sequence). After removal of 0 bases from V and 6 bases from J, the junction contained 7 bases not matched to a gene. The CDR3 is 14 amino acids.

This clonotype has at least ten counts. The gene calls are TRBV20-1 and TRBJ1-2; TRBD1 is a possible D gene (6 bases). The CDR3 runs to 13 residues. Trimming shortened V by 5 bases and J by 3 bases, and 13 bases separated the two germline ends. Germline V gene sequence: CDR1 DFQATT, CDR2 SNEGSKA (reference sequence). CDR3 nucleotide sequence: TGCAGTGCTCAGCAGGGGAGCGACTATGGCTACACCTTC. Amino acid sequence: CSAQQGSDYGYTF.

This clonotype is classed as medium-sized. CDR3 sequence reads: CASSSDGPGLRNEQFF. In DNA form, the CDR3 reads TGCGCCAGCAGCTCTGACGGACCGGGACTCCGCAATGAGCAGTTCTTC. The chain recombines TRBV5-1 with TRBJ2-1, with D tentatively TRBD2 (6 bases). CDR3 size: 16 residues. Trimming cost V 3 bases and J 6 bases, with 19 bases left between them. Looked up from germline, CDR1 is SGHRS and CDR2 is YFSETQ.

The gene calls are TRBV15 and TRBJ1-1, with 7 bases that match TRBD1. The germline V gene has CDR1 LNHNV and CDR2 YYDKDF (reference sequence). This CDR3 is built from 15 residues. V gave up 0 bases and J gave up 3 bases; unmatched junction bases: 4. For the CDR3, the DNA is TGTGCCACCAGCAGAGAGGAAGACAGGGACACTGAAGCTTTCTTT. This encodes CATSREEDRDTEAFF.

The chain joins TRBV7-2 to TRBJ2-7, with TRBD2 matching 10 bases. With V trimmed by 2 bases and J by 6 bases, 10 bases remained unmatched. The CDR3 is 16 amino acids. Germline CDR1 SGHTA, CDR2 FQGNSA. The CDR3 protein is CASSLRPSSGGLEQYF. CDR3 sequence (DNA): TGTGCCAGCAGCTTAAGGCCCTCTAGCGGGGGTCTCGAGCAGTACTTC. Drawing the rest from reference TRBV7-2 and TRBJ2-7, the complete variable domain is GAGVSQSPSNKVTEKGKDVELRCDPISGHTALYWYRQSLGQGLEFLIYFQGNSAPDKSGLPSDRFSAERTGGSVSTLTIQRTQQEDSAVYLCASSLRPSSGGLEQYFGPGTRLTVT.

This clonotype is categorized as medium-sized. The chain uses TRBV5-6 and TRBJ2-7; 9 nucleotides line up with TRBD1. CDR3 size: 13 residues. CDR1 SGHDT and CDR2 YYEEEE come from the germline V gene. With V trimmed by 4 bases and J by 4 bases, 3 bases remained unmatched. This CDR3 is CASSQTGGYEQYF. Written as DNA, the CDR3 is TGTGCCAGCAGCCAGACAGGGGGGTACGAGCAGTACTTC.

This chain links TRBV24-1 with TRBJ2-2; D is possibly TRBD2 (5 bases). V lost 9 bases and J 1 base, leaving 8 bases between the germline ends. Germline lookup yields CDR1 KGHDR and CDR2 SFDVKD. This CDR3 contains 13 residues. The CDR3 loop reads CATHGKNTGELFF. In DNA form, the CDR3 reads TGTGCCACCCACGGGAAGAACACCGGGGAGCTGTTTTTT.

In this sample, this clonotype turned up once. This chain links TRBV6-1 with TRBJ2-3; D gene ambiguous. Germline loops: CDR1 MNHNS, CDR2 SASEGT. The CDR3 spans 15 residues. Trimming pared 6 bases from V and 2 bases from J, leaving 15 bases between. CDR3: CASSPFTVSTDTQYF. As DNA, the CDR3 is TGTGCCAGCAGCCCCTTTACAGTATCCACAGATACGCAGTATTTT.